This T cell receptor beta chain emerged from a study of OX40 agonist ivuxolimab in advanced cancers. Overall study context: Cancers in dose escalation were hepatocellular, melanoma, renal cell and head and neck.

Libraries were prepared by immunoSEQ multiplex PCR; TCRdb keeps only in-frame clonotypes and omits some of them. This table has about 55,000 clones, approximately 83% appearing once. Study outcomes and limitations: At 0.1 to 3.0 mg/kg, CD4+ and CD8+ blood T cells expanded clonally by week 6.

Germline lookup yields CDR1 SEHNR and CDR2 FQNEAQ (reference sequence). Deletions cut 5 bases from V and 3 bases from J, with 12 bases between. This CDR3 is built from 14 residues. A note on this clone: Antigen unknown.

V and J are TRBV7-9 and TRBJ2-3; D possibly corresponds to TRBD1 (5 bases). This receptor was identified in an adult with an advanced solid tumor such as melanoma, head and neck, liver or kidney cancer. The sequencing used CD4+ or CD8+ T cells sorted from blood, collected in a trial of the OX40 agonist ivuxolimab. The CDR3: CASSPTGWTDTQYF. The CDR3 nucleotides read TGTGCCAGCAGCCCCACAGGTTGGACAGATACGCAGTATTTT.